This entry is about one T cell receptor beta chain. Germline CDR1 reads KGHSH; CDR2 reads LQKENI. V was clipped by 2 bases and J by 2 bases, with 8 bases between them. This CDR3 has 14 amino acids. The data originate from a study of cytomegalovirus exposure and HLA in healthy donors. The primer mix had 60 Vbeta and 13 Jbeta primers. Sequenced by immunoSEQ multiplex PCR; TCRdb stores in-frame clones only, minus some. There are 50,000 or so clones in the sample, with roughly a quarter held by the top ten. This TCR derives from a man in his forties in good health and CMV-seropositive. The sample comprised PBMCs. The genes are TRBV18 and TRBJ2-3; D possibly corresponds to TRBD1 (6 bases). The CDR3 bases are TGTGCCAGCTCACCAGGGGGCTTCACAGATACGCAGTATTTT. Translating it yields CASSPGGFTDTQYF.